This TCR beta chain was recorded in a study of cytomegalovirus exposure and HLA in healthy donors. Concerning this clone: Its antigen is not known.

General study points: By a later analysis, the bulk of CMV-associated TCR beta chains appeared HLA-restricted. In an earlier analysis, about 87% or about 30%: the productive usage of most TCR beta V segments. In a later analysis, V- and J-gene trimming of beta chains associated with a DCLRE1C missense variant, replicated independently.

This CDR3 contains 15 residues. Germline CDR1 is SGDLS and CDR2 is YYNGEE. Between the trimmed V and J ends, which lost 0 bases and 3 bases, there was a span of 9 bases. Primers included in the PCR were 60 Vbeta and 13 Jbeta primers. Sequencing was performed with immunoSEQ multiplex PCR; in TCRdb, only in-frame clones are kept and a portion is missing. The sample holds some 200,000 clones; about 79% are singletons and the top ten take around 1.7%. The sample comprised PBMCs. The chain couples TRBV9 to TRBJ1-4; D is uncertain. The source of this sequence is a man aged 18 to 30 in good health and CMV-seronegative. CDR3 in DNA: TGTGCCAGCAGCGTAGAACAGACACCTAATGAAAAACTGTTTTTT. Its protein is CASSVEQTPNEKLFF.